The following is a T cell receptor (beta chain) sequence with its context. V lost 3 bases, J lost 1 base, and 15 bases lay in between. The CDR3 extends over 16 amino acids. Germline V gives CDR1 LNHDA, CDR2 SQIVND (reference sequence). Data came from immunoSEQ multiplex PCR; TCRdb stores just in-frame clones and leaves some out. The sample contains more than 85,000 clones, around 90% of which appear only once. Time point denoted: cycle 4 day 1 (C4D1), after five to seven weeks of nivolumab. Patients all relapsed after autologous stem cell transplantation, and there was variation in brentuximab vedotin exposure. The data were obtained in a study of PD-1 blockade in classical Hodgkin lymphoma.

The TCR was taken from a human donor with classical Hodgkin lymphoma. The chain combines TRBV19 with TRBJ1-2, with D unresolved. The sample in question was peripheral blood mononuclear cells (PBMCs), obtained before the fourth cycle of nivolumab. CDR3 DNA sequence: TGTGCCAGTAGTATTCCAAGATCGGGAGTTAACTATGGCTACACCTTC. Translating gives CASSIPRSGVNYGYTF.